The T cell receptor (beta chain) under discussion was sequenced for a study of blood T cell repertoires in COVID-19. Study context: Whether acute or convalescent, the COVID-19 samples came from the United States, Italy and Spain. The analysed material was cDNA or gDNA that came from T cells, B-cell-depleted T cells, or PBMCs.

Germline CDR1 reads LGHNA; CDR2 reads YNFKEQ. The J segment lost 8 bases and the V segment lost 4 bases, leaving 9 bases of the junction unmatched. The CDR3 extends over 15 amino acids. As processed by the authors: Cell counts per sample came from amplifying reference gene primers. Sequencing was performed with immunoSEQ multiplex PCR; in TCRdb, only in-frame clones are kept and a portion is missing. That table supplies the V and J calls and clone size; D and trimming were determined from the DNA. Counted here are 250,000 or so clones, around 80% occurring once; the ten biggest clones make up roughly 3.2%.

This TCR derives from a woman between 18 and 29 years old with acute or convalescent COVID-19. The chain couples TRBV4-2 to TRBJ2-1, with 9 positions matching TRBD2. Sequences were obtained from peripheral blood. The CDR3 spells CASSLQGLAVDEQFF. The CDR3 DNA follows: TGTGCCAGCAGCCTGCAGGGACTAGCAGTCGATGAGCAGTTCTTC.